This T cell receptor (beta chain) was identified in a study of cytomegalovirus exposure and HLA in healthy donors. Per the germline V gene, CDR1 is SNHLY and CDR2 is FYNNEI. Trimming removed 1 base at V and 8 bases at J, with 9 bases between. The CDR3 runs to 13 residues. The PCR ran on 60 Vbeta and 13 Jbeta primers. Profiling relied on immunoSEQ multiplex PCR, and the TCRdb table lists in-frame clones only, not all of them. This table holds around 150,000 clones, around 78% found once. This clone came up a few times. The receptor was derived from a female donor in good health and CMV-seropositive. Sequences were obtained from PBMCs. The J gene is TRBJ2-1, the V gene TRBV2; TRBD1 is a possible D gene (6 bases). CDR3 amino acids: CASSEDRVDEQFF. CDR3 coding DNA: TGTGCCAGCAGTGAAGACAGGGTTGATGAGCAGTTCTTC.